The source of this T cell receptor (beta chain) is a study of glioma-infiltrating T cells (dated by TCRdb to about 2016). In terms of the full investigation: The study sequenced TCR alpha- and beta-chain repertoires from glioma tissue, from non-neoplastic brain tissue and from matched peripheral blood mononuclear cells. Three low-grade glioma patients, fewer than 10 primary glioblastoma patients, and three non-glioma patients who contributed non-neoplastic brain tissue made up the paired cohort. To measure divergence between tissue and blood T-cell populations, each tissue-infiltrating repertoire was compared with the peripheral blood repertoire of the same patient.

This clonotype was detected many times. The antigen it binds to is not known. Base qualities were left out, and no much larger clone turns up one base away. The study at large found these results: In non-neoplastic patients, VJ-independent divergence between tissue and blood fell below expectation, whereas in all gliomas, and especially in low-grade gliomas, the divergence rose above expectation. Tissue and blood shared very few CDR3 sequences, a result attributed to high CDR3 diversity and limited sampling. Small numbers underpinned the group comparisons: roughly eight glioblastoma patients, three low-grade glioma patients and three non-neoplastic patients.

TCR alpha and beta CDR3 regions were amplified with the iRepertoire nested amplicon-rescue multiplex PCR (arm-PCR) platform from RNA. The input for one-step reverse transcription and amplification was about 100-400 ng of tissue mRNA or PBMC total RNA. After bead purification, a secondary multiplex PCR added Illumina adapters, and libraries were gel-purified between 200 and 400 bp. The libraries contained internal 6-nucleotide barcodes that were used for demultiplexing. The libraries were sequenced on an Illumina MiSeq using 2x220 or 2x250 nucleotide paired-end reads. The paper's processing steps were these. Paired reads were merged using FLASH 1.2.11 and were aligned to the GRCh37 human genome using BWA-MEM, after which TRA and TRB reads were extracted. For V and J assignment, an IMGT-derived reference of cassette sequences and CDR3 motifs that included pseudogenes was used. Reads were translated in three frames, and productive CDR3s were defined as those with a C...FGXG motif and no stop codons. Clonotypes were defined as unique combinations of V-J cassette pair and CDR3 amino acid sequence. Reads were filtered by Hamming distance, with the threshold set by the sequence error rate of each sample in mapped regions. The raw public data were reprocessed by TCRdb itself: fastp quality trimming at Q25, MiXCR clonotype calling, in-frame beta chains only. Every entry covers one CDR3 protein and lists the most common genes and DNA from its rows. In this record, the V and J calls reflect TCRdb's handling and not the investigators' own analysis. Recorded for this sample are around 170,000 distinct CDR3 sequences; more than 35% of them occurred a single time. The top ten constitute about 5.2% of the sample.

For CDR1 and CDR2, the germline V gene (reference sequence) lists MNHEY and SMNVEV. The CDR3 holds 14 amino acids from the cysteine to the phenylalanine. Here the CDR3 DNA is all that survives: 42 bases in frame from base 1. V is cut back by 5 bases and J by 4 bases, with 4 bases in the junction unmatched. The source of this sequence is a human donor with low-grade glioma or glioblastoma, undergoing nonglioma brain surgery, or in good health (not recorded which). Sequenced input: glioma tissue, nonneoplastic brain tissue, or PBMCs (not recorded which). The chain is assembled from TRBV27 and TRBJ2-5; a stretch of 10 junction bases matches TRBD2. CDR3 reads: CASSTRLAGETQYF. The sequenced DNA is TGTGCCAGCAGTACCAGACTAGCGGGAGAGACCCAGTACTTC.